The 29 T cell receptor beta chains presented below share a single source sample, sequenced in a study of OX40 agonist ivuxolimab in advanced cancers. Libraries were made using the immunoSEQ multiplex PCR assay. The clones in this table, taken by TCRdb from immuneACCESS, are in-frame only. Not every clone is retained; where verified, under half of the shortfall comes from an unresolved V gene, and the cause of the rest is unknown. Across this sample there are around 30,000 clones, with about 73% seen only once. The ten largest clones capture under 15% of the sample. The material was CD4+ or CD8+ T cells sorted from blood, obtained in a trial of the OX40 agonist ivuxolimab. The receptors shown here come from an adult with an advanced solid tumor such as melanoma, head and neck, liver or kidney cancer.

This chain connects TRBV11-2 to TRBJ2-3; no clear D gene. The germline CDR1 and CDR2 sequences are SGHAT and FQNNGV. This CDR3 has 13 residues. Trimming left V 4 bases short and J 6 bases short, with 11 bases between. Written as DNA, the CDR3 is TGTGCCAGCAGCTCCGGGTTGAGGGATACGCAGTATTTT. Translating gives CASSSGLRDTQYF.

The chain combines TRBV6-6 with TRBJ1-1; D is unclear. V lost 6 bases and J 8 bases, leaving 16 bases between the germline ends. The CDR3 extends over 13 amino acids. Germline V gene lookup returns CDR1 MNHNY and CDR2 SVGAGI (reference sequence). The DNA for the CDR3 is TGTGCCAGCAGATACCCCTCAAGGGAAGAAGCTTTCTTT. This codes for CASRYPSREEAFF.

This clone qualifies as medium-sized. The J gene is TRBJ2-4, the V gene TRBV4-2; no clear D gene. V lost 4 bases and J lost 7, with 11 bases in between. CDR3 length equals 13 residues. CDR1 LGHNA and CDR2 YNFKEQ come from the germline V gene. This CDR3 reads CASSPAGSNIQYF. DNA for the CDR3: TGTGCCAGCAGCCCCGCAGGATCGAACATTCAGTACTTC.

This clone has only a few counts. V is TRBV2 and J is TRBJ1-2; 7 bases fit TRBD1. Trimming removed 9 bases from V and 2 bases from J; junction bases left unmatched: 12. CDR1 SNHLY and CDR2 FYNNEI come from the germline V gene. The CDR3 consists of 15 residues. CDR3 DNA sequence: TGTGCCAGTTTAGGGCCACAGGGGACGAACTATGGCTACACCTTC. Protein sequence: CASLGPQGTNYGYTF.

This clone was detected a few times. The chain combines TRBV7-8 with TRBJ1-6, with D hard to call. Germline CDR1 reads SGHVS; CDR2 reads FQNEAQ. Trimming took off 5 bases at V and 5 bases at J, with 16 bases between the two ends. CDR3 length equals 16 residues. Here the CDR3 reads CASSPRPEGHNSPLHF. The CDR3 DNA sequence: TGTGCCAGCAGCCCTCGCCCGGAGGGCCATAATTCACCCCTCCACTTT.

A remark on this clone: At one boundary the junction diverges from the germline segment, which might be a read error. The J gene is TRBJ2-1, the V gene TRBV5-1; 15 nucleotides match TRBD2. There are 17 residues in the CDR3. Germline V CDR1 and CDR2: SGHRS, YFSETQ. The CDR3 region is CASRPGTSGGPDGREVF. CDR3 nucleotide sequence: TGCGCCAGCAGACCGGGGACTAGCGGGGGGCCCGACGGGCGCGAAGTCTTC.

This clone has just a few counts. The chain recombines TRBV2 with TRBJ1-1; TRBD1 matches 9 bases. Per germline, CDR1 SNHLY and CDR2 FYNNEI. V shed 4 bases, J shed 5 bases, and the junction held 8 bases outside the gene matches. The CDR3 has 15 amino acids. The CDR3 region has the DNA TGTGCCAGCAGTGCTACCGGGACAGGGTTAACTGAAGCTTTCTTT. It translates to CASSATGTGLTEAFF. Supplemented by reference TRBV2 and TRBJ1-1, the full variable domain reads EPEVTQTPSHQVTQMGQEVILRCVPISNHLYFYWYRQILGQKVEFLVSFYNNEISEKSEIFDDQFSVERPDGSNFTLKIRSTKLEDSAMYFCASSATGTGLTEAFFGQGTRLTVV.

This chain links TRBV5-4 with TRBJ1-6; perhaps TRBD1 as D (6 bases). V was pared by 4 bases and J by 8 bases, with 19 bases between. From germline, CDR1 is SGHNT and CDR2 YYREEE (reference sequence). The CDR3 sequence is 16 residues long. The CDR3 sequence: CASSQRDIRPDSPLHF. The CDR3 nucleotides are TGTGCCAGCAGCCAGAGGGACATCCGCCCGGATTCACCCCTCCACTTT.

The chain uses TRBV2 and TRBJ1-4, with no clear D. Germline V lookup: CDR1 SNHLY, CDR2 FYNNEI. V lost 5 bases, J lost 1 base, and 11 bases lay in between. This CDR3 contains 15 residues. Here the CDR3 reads CASSYLSRTNEKLFF. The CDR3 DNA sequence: TGTGCCAGCAGTTACTTGTCAAGAACTAATGAAAAACTGTTTTTT.

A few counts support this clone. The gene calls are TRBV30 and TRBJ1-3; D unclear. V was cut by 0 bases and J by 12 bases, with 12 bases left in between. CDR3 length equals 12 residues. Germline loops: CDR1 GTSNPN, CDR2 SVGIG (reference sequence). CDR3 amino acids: CAWSVIGSSIYF. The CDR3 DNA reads TGTGCCTGGAGTGTAATAGGCAGTAGCATATATTTT. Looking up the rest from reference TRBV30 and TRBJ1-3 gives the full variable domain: SQTIHQWPATLVQPVGSPLSLECTVEGTSNPNLYWYRQAAGRGLQLLFYSVGIGQISSEVPQNLSASRPQDRQFILSSKKLLLSDSGFYLCAWSVIGSSIYFGEGSWLTVV.

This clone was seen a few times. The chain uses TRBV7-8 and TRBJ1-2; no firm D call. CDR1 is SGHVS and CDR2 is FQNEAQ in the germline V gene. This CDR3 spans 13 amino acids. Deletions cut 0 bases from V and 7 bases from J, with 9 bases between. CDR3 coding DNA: TGTGCCAGCAGCTTAGCCGGCGGCACTGGCTACACCTTC. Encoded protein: CASSLAGGTGYTF.

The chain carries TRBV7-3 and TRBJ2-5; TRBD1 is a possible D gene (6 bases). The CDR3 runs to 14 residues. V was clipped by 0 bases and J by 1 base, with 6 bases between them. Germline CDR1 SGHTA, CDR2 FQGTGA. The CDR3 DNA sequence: TGTGCCAGCAGCTTAACAGGGGGCCAAGAGACCCAGTACTTC. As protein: CASSLTGGQETQYF.

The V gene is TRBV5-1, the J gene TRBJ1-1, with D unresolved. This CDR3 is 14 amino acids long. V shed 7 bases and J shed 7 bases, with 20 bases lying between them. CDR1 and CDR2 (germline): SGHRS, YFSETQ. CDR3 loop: CASCATPGGGEAFF. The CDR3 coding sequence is TGCGCCAGCTGCGCCACCCCAGGCGGCGGTGAAGCTTTCTTT. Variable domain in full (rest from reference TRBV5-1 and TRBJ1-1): KAGVTQTPRYLIKTRGQQVTLSCSPISGHRSVSWYQQTPGQGLQFLFEYFSETQRNKGNFPGRFSGRQFSNSRSEMNVSTLELGDSALYLCASCATPGGGEAFFGQGTRLTVV.

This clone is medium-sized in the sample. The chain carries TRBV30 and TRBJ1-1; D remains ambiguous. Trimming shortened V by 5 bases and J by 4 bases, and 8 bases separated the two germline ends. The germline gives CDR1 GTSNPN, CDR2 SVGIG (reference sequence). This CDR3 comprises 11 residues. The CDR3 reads CAWGWRTEAFF. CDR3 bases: TGTGCCTGGGGTTGGCGCACTGAAGCTTTCTTT.

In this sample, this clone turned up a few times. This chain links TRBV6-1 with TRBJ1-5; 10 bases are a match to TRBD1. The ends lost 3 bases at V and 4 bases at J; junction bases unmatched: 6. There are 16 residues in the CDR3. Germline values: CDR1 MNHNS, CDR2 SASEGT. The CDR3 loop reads CASSEQPGQGNQPQHF. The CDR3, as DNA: TGTGCCAGCAGTGAGCAACCGGGACAGGGGAATCAGCCCCAGCATTTT.

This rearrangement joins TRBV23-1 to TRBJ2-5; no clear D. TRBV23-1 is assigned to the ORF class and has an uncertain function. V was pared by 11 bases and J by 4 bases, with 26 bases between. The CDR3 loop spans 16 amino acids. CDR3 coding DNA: TGCGCCGCAAACTTCCCGGACGGATTTTTACGAGAGACCCAGTACTTC. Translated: CAANFPDGFLRETQYF.

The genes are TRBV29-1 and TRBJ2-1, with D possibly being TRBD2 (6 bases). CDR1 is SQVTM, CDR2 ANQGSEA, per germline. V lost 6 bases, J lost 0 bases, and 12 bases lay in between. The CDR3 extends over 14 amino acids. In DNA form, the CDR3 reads TGCAGCGTCCCGGGGGAGTACTCCTACAATGAGCAGTTCTTC. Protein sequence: CSVPGEYSYNEQFF.

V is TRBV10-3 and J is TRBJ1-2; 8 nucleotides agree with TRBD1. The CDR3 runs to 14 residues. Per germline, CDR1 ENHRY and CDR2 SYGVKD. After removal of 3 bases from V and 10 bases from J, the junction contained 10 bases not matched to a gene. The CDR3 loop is CAISDVTGATLYTF. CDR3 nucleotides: TGTGCCATCAGTGATGTGACAGGGGCCACACTCTACACCTTC.

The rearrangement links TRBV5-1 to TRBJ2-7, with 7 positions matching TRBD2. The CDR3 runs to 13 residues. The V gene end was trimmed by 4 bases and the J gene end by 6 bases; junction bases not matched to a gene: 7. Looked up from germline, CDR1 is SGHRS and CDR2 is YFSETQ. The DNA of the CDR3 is TGCGCCAGCAGCCTAGCGGTTAGGGCCGAGCAGTACTTC. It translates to CASSLAVRAEQYF.

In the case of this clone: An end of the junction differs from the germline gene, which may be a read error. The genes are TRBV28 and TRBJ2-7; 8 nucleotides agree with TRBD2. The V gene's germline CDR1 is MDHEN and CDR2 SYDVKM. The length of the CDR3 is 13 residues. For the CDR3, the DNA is TGTGCCAGCACGACGGGGGGGATTTACGAGCAGTGCTTC. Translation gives CASTTGGIYEQCF.

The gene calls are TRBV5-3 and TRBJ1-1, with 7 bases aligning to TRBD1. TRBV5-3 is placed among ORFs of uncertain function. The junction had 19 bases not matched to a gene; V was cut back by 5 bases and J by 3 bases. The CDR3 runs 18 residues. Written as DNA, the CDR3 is TGTGCCAGAAGACGTTGCAGGGGGAGATTCGATTTGCACACTGAAGCTTTCTTT. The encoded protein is CARRRCRGRFDLHTEAFF.

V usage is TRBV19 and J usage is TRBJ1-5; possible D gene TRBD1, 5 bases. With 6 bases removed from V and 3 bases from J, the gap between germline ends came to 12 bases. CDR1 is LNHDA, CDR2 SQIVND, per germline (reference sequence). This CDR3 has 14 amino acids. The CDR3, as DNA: TGTGCCAGTAGGGGACGGGGGAACAATCAGCCCCAGCATTTT. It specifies CASRGRGNNQPQHF. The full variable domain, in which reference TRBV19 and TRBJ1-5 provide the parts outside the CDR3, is DGGITQSPKYLFRKEGQNVTLSCEQNLNHDAMYWYRQDPGQGLRLIYYSQIVNDFQKGDIAEGYSVSREKKESFPLTVTSAQKNPTAFYLCASRGRGNNQPQHFGDGTRLSIL.

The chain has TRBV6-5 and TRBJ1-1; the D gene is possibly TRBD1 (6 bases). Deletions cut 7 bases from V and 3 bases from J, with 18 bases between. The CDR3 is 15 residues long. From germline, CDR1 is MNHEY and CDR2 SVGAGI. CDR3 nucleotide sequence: TGTGCCAGCACCAAGCCGGGCAGGGGAGACACTGAAGCTTTCTTT. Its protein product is CASTKPGRGDTEAFF.

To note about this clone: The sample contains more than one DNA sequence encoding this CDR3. CDR3 in amino acids: CASSQGGQGYEQYF. As DNA, the CDR3 is TGCGCCAGCAGCCAGGGGGGACAGGGCTACGAGCAGTACTTC. J is TRBJ2-7 and V is TRBV4-1, with 9 nucleotides matching TRBD1. The ends lost 3 bases at V and 3 bases at J; junction bases unmatched: 3. This CDR3 is built from 14 residues. Germline CDR1 reads MGHRA; CDR2 reads YSYEKL.

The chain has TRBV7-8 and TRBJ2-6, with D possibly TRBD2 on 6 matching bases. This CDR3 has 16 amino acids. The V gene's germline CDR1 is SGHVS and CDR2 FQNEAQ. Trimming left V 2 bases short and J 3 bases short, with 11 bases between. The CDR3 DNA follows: TGTGCCAGCAGCTTAAGCCGGGGGAGTGGGGCCAACGTCCTGACTTTC. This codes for CASSLSRGSGANVLTF.

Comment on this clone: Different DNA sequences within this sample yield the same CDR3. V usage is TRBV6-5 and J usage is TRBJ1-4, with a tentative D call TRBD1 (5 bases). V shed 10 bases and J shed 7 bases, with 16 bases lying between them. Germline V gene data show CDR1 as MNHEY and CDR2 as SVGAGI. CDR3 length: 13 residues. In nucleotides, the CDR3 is TGTGCCACCTCCCGGGACTGGGGTGAAAAACTGTTTTTT. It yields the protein CATSRDWGEKLFF.

The chain's CDR3 is CASSVNERGGIDTQYF. The CDR3 DNA reads as TGTGCCAGCAGCGTAAACGAGCGGGGGGGCATAGATACGCAGTATTTT. This chain links TRBV9 with TRBJ2-3, with 10 bases aligning to TRBD2. With 1 base clipped from V and 5 bases from J, the junction kept 7 bases outside the gene matches. The CDR3 runs to 16 residues. Germline V gene data show CDR1 as SGDLS and CDR2 as YYNGEE.

As DNA, the CDR3 is TGCGCCAGCAGCTCGGCGGGGGGGAGCACAGATACGCAGTATTTT. Translated, it gives CASSSAGGSTDTQYF. V gene TRBV5-1 combines with J gene TRBJ2-3; the match to TRBD2 covers 9 bases. The V and J ends lost 3 bases and 0 bases, in that order; junction bases with no gene match: 2. The CDR3 has 15 amino acids. Germline V CDR1 and CDR2: SGHRS, YFSETQ.

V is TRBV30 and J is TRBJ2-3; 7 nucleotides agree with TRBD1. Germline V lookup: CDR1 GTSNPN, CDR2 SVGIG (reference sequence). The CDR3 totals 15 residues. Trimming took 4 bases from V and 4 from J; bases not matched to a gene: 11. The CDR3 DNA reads TGTGCCTGGACCAAGAAGGGACAGAACTCAGATACGCAGTATTTT. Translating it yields CAWTKKGQNSDTQYF. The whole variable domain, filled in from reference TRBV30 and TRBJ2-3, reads SQTIHQWPATLVQPVGSPLSLECTVEGTSNPNLYWYRQAAGRGLQLLFYSVGIGQISSEVPQNLSASRPQDRQFILSSKKLLLSDSGFYLCAWTKKGQNSDTQYFGPGTRLTVL.